One and the same sample provided the 25 T cell receptor beta chains below, sequenced in a study of vaccination and CD4 T cells after COVID-19. Treatment defined: roughly 11-day PBMC culture with coronavirus spike peptide pools or control peptides (ViraFEST assay). The Oncomine TCR Beta short-read assay was what sequenced the DNA obtained from cultured CD4+ T cells. In TCRdb, the PCR reads were re-called with MiXCR into one record per CDR3 protein. The table records tens of thousands of distinct CDR3 sequences, roughly three fifths of them present only once. Their target antigens are unknown. The sample consisted of CD4+ T cells from blood, cultured in vitro. These receptors were taken from a human donor who had recovered from COVID-19.

The chain employs TRBV7-8 and TRBJ2-1; 8 nucleotides align to TRBD2. V lost 2 bases to trimming and J lost 9 bases; unmatched junction nucleotides: 6. Germline lookup yields CDR1 SGHVS and CDR2 FQNEAQ. The CDR3 runs to 14 residues. The CDR3 DNA reads TGTGCCAGCAGCTTACGGGAGGGCCGGCGTGAGCAGTTCTTC. Translating it yields CASSLREGRREQFF.

The chain combines TRBV28 with TRBJ1-1; no reliable D call. CDR1 and CDR2 from the germline V gene are MDHEN and SYDVKM. There are 11 residues in the CDR3. Trimming took 6 bases from V and 0 from J, leaving 2 bases between them. CDR3 coding DNA: TGTGCCAGCAGGGTGAACACTGAAGCTTTCTTT. Amino acid sequence: CASRVNTEAFF.

The chain recombines TRBV5-1 with TRBJ1-5; 8 bases are shared with TRBD1. CDR1 and CDR2 (germline): SGHRS, YFSETQ. V lost 4 bases and J lost 4; bases outside the gene matches: 4. The CDR3 contains 14 residues. The CDR3 nucleotides are TGCGCCAGCAGCGTTACAGGGGGGAATCAGCCCCAGCATTTT. This codes for CASSVTGGNQPQHF.

The chain has TRBV9 and TRBJ1-2; D unclear. The CDR3 runs to 14 residues. The V and J ends lost 4 bases and 5 bases respectively, with 15 bases between them. Germline V gene lookup returns CDR1 SGDLS and CDR2 YYNGEE. CDR3 protein: CASSTSTAIYGYTF. CDR3 bases: TGTGCCAGCAGCACCTCTACAGCGATTTATGGCTACACCTTC.

This clonotype showed up just a few times. V is TRBV11-3 and J is TRBJ2-2, with a possible D match to TRBD2 (6 bases). Trimming left V 5 bases short and J 6 bases short, with 10 bases between. The CDR3 extends over 13 amino acids. From germline, CDR1 is SGHNT and CDR2 YENEEA. The DNA for the CDR3 is TGTGCCAGCAGCCAGGGCGGGGCCGGGGAGCTGTTTTTT. Encoded protein: CASSQGGAGELFF.

V is TRBV2 and J is TRBJ2-7; D is unclear. There are 11 residues in the CDR3. V was trimmed by 6 bases and J by 1 base, leaving 4 bases between them. Per the germline V gene, CDR1 is SNHLY and CDR2 is FYNNEI. CDR3 residues: CASRVSYEQYF. The CDR3 DNA follows: TGTGCCAGCAGGGTTTCCTACGAGCAGTACTTC.

This clonotype appeared a single time. The chain is built from TRBV24-1 and TRBJ2-1; D not resolved. Trimming left V 3 bases short and J 8 bases short, with 10 bases between. CDR1 is KGHDR, CDR2 SFDVKD, per germline. The CDR3 has 13 amino acids. CDR3 protein: CATSDRQVDEQFF. The DNA for the CDR3 is TGTGCCACCAGTGATCGGCAGGTGGATGAGCAGTTCTTC.

V is TRBV6-1 and J is TRBJ1-5; possibly TRBD1 for D (5 bases). V shed 3 bases and J shed 1 base, with 7 bases lying between them. The CDR3 is 14 amino acids. Germline V CDR1 and CDR2: MNHNS, SASEGT. The CDR3 nucleotides are TGTGCCAGCAGTGAGCGGGACAGCAATCAGCCCCAGCATTTT. It codes for CASSERDSNQPQHF.

V usage is TRBV7-2 and J usage is TRBJ2-3; D may be TRBD1 (5 bases). V lost 7 bases to trimming and J lost 0 bases, with 20 bases between them. The CDR3 length is 17 residues. CDR1 is SGHTA, CDR2 FQGNSA, per germline. CDR3 in DNA: TGTGCCAGCAACCAGGCACAGGCGAGACCTAGCACAGATACGCAGTATTTT. Translation gives CASNQAQARPSTDTQYF.

The V gene is TRBV5-1, the J gene TRBJ1-5, with a weak D call TRBD1 (5 bases). The V end was cut by 4 bases, the J end by 0 bases, with 11 bases between. The CDR3 sequence is 15 residues long. The germline gives CDR1 SGHRS, CDR2 YFSETQ. CDR3 bases: TGCGCCAGCAGCCCGGGGGATTATAGCAATCAGCCCCAGCATTTT. It encodes CASSPGDYSNQPQHF.

The rearrangement links TRBV7-2 to TRBJ1-5; the D is unclear. The germline CDR1 and CDR2 sequences are SGHTA and FQGNSA. This CDR3 has 13 amino acids. The V end was cut by 1 base, the J end by 5 bases, with 6 bases between. The CDR3 here is CASSLEGYQPQHF. The CDR3 DNA reads TGTGCCAGCAGCTTAGAGGGTTATCAGCCCCAGCATTTT.

The rearrangement uses TRBV18 and TRBJ1-4, with D hard to call. The CDR3 length is 12 residues. V was clipped by 6 bases and J by 8 bases, with 10 bases between them. Germline assignment: CDR1 KGHSH and CDR2 LQKENI. The CDR3 DNA reads TGTGCCAGCTCTCCGAACCAGGAAAAACTGTTTTTT. It specifies CASSPNQEKLFF.

The chain employs TRBV19 and TRBJ1-1, with TRBD1 as a possible D gene (5 bases). Germline values: CDR1 LNHDA, CDR2 SQIVND (reference sequence). CDR3 size: 14 residues. V was cut by 4 bases and J by 5 bases, with 14 bases left in between. The CDR3 DNA reads TGTGCCAGTAGTAAAGACAGTTCCAGAACTGAAGCTTTCTTT. Translation gives CASSKDSSRTEAFF.

The table lists this clonotype with a few counts. The V call is TRBV7-8, the J call TRBJ1-2; 10 bases fit TRBD1. J lost 8 bases, V lost 6 bases, and 6 bases had no gene match. Germline V gene lookup returns CDR1 SGHVS and CDR2 FQNEAQ. CDR3 length: 13 residues. In DNA form, the CDR3 reads TGTGCCAGCAGACGGGACAGGGGAGCCGGCTACACCTTC. Translation: CASRRDRGAGYTF.

The V gene is TRBV20-1, the J gene TRBJ1-2, with unresolved D. Trimming stripped 0 bases from V and 6 bases from J, with 17 bases between. This CDR3 contains 15 residues. From germline, CDR1 is DFQATT and CDR2 SNEGSKA (reference sequence). The CDR3 spells CSARDRQARVDGYTF. In DNA, the CDR3 is TGCAGTGCTAGAGACCGGCAGGCAAGGGTGGATGGCTACACCTTC.

This chain uses TRBV6-2 or TRBV6-3 with TRBJ1-1; D call uncertain. This CDR3 has 15 amino acids. With 8 bases removed from V and 1 base from J, the gap between germline ends came to 17 bases. From germline, CDR1 is MNHEY and CDR2 SVGEGT. The CDR3 spells CASSDPHLGNTEAFF. The CDR3 nucleotides read TGTGCCAGCTCCGACCCACATCTGGGGAACACTGAAGCTTTCTTT.

The chain employs TRBV5-1 and TRBJ1-1; D gene unclear. V was clipped by 0 bases and J by 3 bases, with 6 bases between them. Germline CDR1 reads SGHRS; CDR2 reads YFSETQ. This CDR3 comprises 13 residues. Here the CDR3 reads CASSLGHDTEAFF. CDR3 nucleotides: TGCGCCAGCAGCTTGGGTCACGACACTGAAGCTTTCTTT.

The chain joins TRBV6-4 to TRBJ2-3; 7 nucleotides line up with TRBD2. The CDR3 contains 15 residues. The ends lost 3 bases at V and 2 bases at J; junction bases unmatched: 5. CDR1 and CDR2 (germline): MRHNA, SNTAGT. CDR3 residues: CASSENGGSTDTQYF. For the CDR3, the DNA is TGTGCCAGCAGTGAGAACGGGGGGTCCACAGATACGCAGTATTTT.

This clonotype was detected a few times. The chain uses TRBV6-2 or TRBV6-3 and TRBJ2-7, with 11 positions matching TRBD2. After removal of 6 bases from V and 6 bases from J, the junction contained 4 bases not matched to a gene. The length of the CDR3 is 13 residues. Looked up from germline, CDR1 is MNHEY and CDR2 is SVGEGT. CDR3 nucleotide sequence: TGTGCCAGCAGGCTAGCGGGAGGTCTCGAGCAGTACTTC. It codes for CASRLAGGLEQYF.

The chain links TRBV5-1 to TRBJ2-1; TRBD2 matches at 13 bases. Germline V gene lookup returns CDR1 SGHRS and CDR2 YFSETQ. V trimming: 3 bases; J trimming: 6 bases; junction bases outside the gene matches: 9. This CDR3 has 17 residues. CDR3 nucleotides: TGCGCCAGCAGCTCAGCCCACACTAGCGGGAGGGTCAATGAGCAGTTCTTC. It specifies CASSSAHTSGRVNEQFF.

The rearrangement links TRBV6-5 to TRBJ1-5; perhaps TRBD1 as D (6 bases). The CDR3 totals 16 residues. Germline V gene data show CDR1 as MNHEY and CDR2 as SVGAGI. Deletions cut 0 bases from V and 4 bases from J, with 13 bases between. Here the CDR3 DNA reads TGTGCCAGCAGTTACTCGACAGGATGGGGAAATCAGCCCCAGCATTTT. Translating gives CASSYSTGWGNQPQHF.

This clonotype was seen a few times. V gene TRBV6-1 combines with J gene TRBJ1-2; no definite D call. V was trimmed by 6 bases and J by 7 bases, leaving 24 bases between them. From germline, CDR1 is MNHNS and CDR2 SASEGT. This CDR3 is 16 amino acids long. The chain's CDR3 is CASSPRGVRVRGGYTF. The DNA for the CDR3 is TGTGCCAGCAGCCCCCGTGGGGTTCGAGTTCGGGGTGGCTACACCTTC.

There are a few counts of this clonotype. The chain is built from TRBV7-3 and TRBJ2-2; 8 bases align to TRBD2. Trimming removed 2 bases from V and 7 bases from J; junction bases left unmatched: 3. The CDR3 extends over 14 amino acids. The germline gives CDR1 SGHTA, CDR2 FQGTGA. CDR3 sequence reads: CASSLGTSNGELFF. CDR3 DNA sequence: TGTGCCAGCAGCTTAGGGACTAGTAACGGGGAGCTGTTTTTT.

This clonotype came up a few times. The V gene is TRBV20-1, the J gene TRBJ2-7; TRBD1 matches 8 bases. Germline CDR1 reads DFQATT; CDR2 reads SNEGSKA (reference sequence). The CDR3 has 14 amino acids. With V trimmed by 4 bases and J by 5 bases, 10 bases remained unmatched. In nucleotides, the CDR3 is TGCAGTGCTACCCCCCGGACAGGGAGGAACGAGCAGTACTTC. Translating gives CSATPRTGRNEQYF.

This clonotype was seen more than once but under ten times. The chain has TRBV20-1 and TRBJ1-6; D is perhaps TRBD1 (5 bases). Trimming shortened V by 5 bases and J by 8 bases, and 19 bases separated the two germline ends. There are 15 residues in the CDR3. Germline V gene sequence: CDR1 DFQATT, CDR2 SNEGSKA (reference sequence). CDR3 residues: CSARRAQGAYSPLHF. Written as DNA, the CDR3 is TGCAGTGCTCGCCGGGCTCAAGGGGCTTATTCACCCCTCCACTTT.